Listed below are T cell receptor beta chains from one sample, sequenced in a study of CD8 T cells in Susac syndrome. Using its own MiXCR run on the immunoSEQ multiplex PCR reads, TCRdb lists one record per CDR3 protein. The sample records approximately 210,000 distinct CDR3 sequences, 95% being singletons. Sequencing used CD4+ T cells from PBMCs. These receptors were collected from a human donor with multiple sclerosis. The CDR3 runs from the conserved cysteine through the conserved F or W. D genes are given only for firm matches. Size tells how often a clone was seen (once, few, many) or the class of an expanded clone, and some rows leave it out.

>NA|TRBV20-1|TRBJ1-1|NA
CSARDGRGANTEAFF
TGCAGTGCTAGAGATGGGAGGGGCGCGAACACTGAAGCTTTCTTT
>TRBD2|TRBV9|TRBJ2-5|NA
CASSTGTNKETQYF
TGTGCCAGCAGCACCGGGACTAACAAAGAGACCCAGTACTTC
>TRBD2|TRBV3-1|TRBJ2-7|once
CASSQDGTSVYEQYF
TGTGCCAGCAGCCAAGATGGGACTAGCGTCTACGAGCAGTACTTC
>NA|TRBV2|TRBJ2-5|NA
CASSEGRQETQYF
TGTGCCAGCAGTGAGGGCAGGCAAGAGACCCAGTACTTC
>TRBD1|TRBV24-1|TRBJ2-3|once
CATSDSGQGKDTQYF
TGTGCCACCAGTGATTCGGGACAGGGGAAAGATACGCAGTATTTT
>TRBD1|TRBV6-2/TRBV6-3|TRBJ2-1|NA
CASSSWTGVSSYNEQFF
TGTGCCAGCAGTTCATGGACAGGGGTAAGCTCCTACAATGAGCAGTTCTTC
>NA|TRBV6-5|TRBJ2-2|NA
CASNDESNTGELFF
TGTGCCAGCAACGACGAATCGAACACCGGGGAGCTGTTTTTT
>NA|TRBV29-1|TRBJ1-1|NA
CSAIQSPNTEAFF
TGCAGCGCAATACAGAGTCCGAACACTGAAGCTTTCTTT
>NA|TRBV27|TRBJ1-5|once
CASRKQGEPQHF
TGTGCCAGCAGAAAACAGGGAGAGCCCCAGCATTTT
>NA|TRBV9|TRBJ2-5|NA
CASSGGKRVLETQYF
TGTGCCAGCAGCGGGGGAAAGCGCGTTCTCGAGACCCAGTACTTC
>NA|TRBV4-2|TRBJ1-2|NA
CASSQDETVNYGYTF
TGTGCCAGCAGCCAAGATGAGACAGTAAACTATGGCTACACCTTC
>NA|TRBV18|TRBJ1-6|once
CASSQNRDSPLHF
TGTGCCAGCTCACAAAACAGGGATTCACCCCTCCACTTT
>TRBD1|TRBV23-1|TRBJ1-5|NA
CASSVDREYNQPQHF
TGCGCCAGCAGTGTTGACAGGGAGTACAATCAGCCCCAGCATTTT
>NA|TRBV18|TRBJ1-1|NA
CASSFDHGGTEAFF
TGTGCCAGCTCATTCGACCATGGGGGCACTGAAGCTTTCTTT
>TRBD1|TRBV30|TRBJ1-5|NA
CAWSPMTGGFQPQHF
TGTGCCTGGAGTCCGATGACAGGGGGATTTCAGCCCCAGCATTTT
>NA|TRBV18|TRBJ2-7|NA
CASSPPDYAYEQYF
TGTGCCAGCTCACCCCCGGACTACGCCTACGAGCAGTACTTC
>NA|TRBV10-1|TRBJ2-5|NA
CASSESGASETQYF
TGCGCCAGCAGTGAGTCGGGGGCGTCGGAGACCCAGTACTTC
>NA|TRBV10-3|TRBJ2-1|NA
CAISTGMAYNEQFF
TGTGCCATCTCTACGGGGATGGCCTACAATGAGCAGTTCTTC
>TRBD2|TRBV3-1|TRBJ2-1|NA
CASSHSPAGSAEFF
TGTGCCAGCAGCCACTCCCCAGCGGGGTCCGCAGAGTTCTTC
>TRBD2|TRBV29-1|TRBJ2-1|NA
CSGESGRPNEQFF
TGCAGCGGAGAAAGCGGGAGGCCCAATGAGCAGTTCTTC
>NA|TRBV7-2|TRBJ2-3|NA
CASSLVAARSADTQYF
TGTGCCAGCAGCTTAGTCGCCGCGAGGAGCGCAGATACGCAGTATTTT
>TRBD2|TRBV29-1|TRBJ2-7|NA
CSVGSTSGRASYEQYF
TGCAGCGTTGGGTCTACTAGCGGGAGGGCCTCCTACGAGCAGTACTTC
>NA|TRBV29-1|TRBJ2-7|NA
CSVESFRQGGYEQYF
TGCAGCGTTGAATCATTCCGGCAGGGGGGGTACGAGCAGTACTTC
>NA|TRBV24-1|TRBJ2-5|NA
CATSDSQGGRETQYF
TGTGCCACCAGTGATTCCCAGGGGGGAAGGGAGACCCAGTACTTC
>NA|TRBV5-6|TRBJ2-3|NA
CASSQTVPDTQYF
TGTGCCAGCAGCCAAACGGTCCCAGATACGCAGTATTTT
>TRBD1|TRBV20-1|TRBJ2-3|NA
CSASPGQTYADTQYF
TGCAGTGCTAGTCCGGGACAGACCTACGCAGATACGCAGTATTTT
>NA|TRBV6-5|TRBJ2-7|few
CASRRTGYYEQYF
TGTGCCAGCAGGCGGACGGGGTACTACGAGCAGTACTTC
>TRBD2|TRBV9|TRBJ2-1|NA
CASSPPTSGRENEQFF
TGTGCCAGCAGCCCCCCGACTAGCGGGAGGGAGAATGAGCAGTTCTTC
>NA|TRBV3-1|TRBJ1-5|NA
CASSQAKGLPSRYQPQHF
TGTGCCAGCAGCCAAGCGAAGGGCTTACCCTCTCGGTATCAGCCCCAGCATTTT
>NA|TRBV9|TRBJ2-3|NA
CASSVVGFDTQYF
TGTGCCAGCAGCGTAGTTGGGTTTGATACGCAGTATTTT
>TRBD1|TRBV19|TRBJ1-1|NA
CASRQTGGTEAFF
TGTGCCAGTAGGCAGACAGGGGGAACTGAAGCTTTCTTT
>TRBD2|TRBV27|TRBJ2-2|NA
CASRLAGARTANTGELFF
TGTGCCAGCAGACTAGCGGGAGCCCGTACCGCGAACACCGGGGAGCTGTTTTTT
>NA|TRBV27|TRBJ1-1|NA
CASSLGGTVQNTEAFF
TGTGCCAGCAGTTTGGGAGGGACGGTACAGAACACTGAAGCTTTCTTT
>NA|TRBV10-3|TRBJ2-7|NA
CAISGQGGGYEQYF
TGTGCCATCAGCGGGCAGGGGGGTGGCTACGAGCAGTACTTC
>NA|TRBV20-1|TRBJ2-5|NA
CSAPFRGEETQYF
TGCAGTGCTCCTTTCAGGGGGGAAGAGACCCAGTACTTC
>TRBD2|TRBV2|TRBJ2-7|NA
CASSLTGGMYEQYF
TGTGCCAGCAGTCTGACGGGAGGGATGTACGAGCAGTACTTC
>TRBD1|TRBV28|TRBJ2-7|NA
CAIMSGQGTYEQYF
TGTGCCATCATGTCGGGACAGGGAACCTACGAGCAGTACTTC
>NA|TRBV20-1|TRBJ2-6|NA
CSAWDSSSGANVLTF
TGCAGTGCTTGGGACTCCTCGTCTGGGGCCAACGTCCTGACTTTC
>TRBD2|TRBV6-6|TRBJ2-7|NA
CASRVGLAGYEQYF
TGTGCCAGCAGAGTAGGACTAGCGGGCTACGAGCAGTACTTC
>TRBD1|TRBV5-1|TRBJ2-5|NA
CASSRPTGGRETQYF
TGCGCCAGCAGCCGCCCGACAGGGGGCCGGGAGACCCAGTACTTC
>NA|TRBV5-1|TRBJ2-7|NA
CASSPDAYEQYF
TGTGCCAGCTCCCCAGACGCATACGAGCAGTACTTC
>TRBD2|TRBV30|TRBJ2-1|NA
CALRTRSAGQFF
TGTGCCCTTCGGACTAGATCCGCCGGGCAGTTCTTC
>NA|TRBV2|TRBJ2-3|few
CASSDGVTDTQYF
TGTGCCAGCAGTGATGGCGTCACAGATACGCAGTATTTT
>NA|TRBV20-1|TRBJ2-7|NA
CSASPGAGVYEQYF
TGCAGTGCATCCCCGGGGGCCGGGGTCTACGAGCAGTACTTC
>TRBD1|TRBV18|TRBJ1-2|NA
CASSPPYQGANYGYTF
TGTGCCAGCTCACCACCGTATCAGGGGGCAAACTATGGCTACACCTTC
>TRBD1|TRBV30|TRBJ2-3|NA
CAWSADRGDTQYF
TGTGCCTGGAGTGCGGACAGGGGAGATACGCAGTATTTT
>TRBD1|TRBV7-9|TRBJ2-7|NA
CASSFSPGQGYEQYF
TGTGCCAGCAGCTTTAGTCCGGGACAGGGCTACGAGCAGTACTTC
>NA|TRBV3-1|TRBJ2-2|NA
CASSQRTGFSGELFF
TGTGCCAGCAGCCAGCGAACAGGGTTCTCCGGGGAGCTGTTTTTT
>NA|TRBV20-1|TRBJ1-1|few
CSATRGNTEAFF
TGCAGTGCTACGAGGGGGAACACTGAAGCTTTCTTT
>TRBD1|TRBV6-1|TRBJ1-2|NA
CASSEGTGAYGYTF
TGTGCCAGCAGTGAAGGAACAGGGGCCTATGGCTACACCTTC
>NA|TRBV12-3/TRBV12-4|TRBJ1-2|NA
CASSLLGEAITF
TGTGCCAGCAGTTTGCTGGGAGAGGCGATCACCTTC
>NA|TRBV6-2/TRBV6-3|TRBJ1-5|NA
CASSYSGPAGNQPQHF
TGTGCCAGCAGTTACTCGGGCCCGGCGGGCAATCAGCCCCAGCATTTT
>NA|TRBV6-1|TRBJ2-1|NA
CASSEKGEQFF
TGTGCCAGCAGTGAAAAGGGGGAGCAGTTCTTC
>NA|TRBV7-9|TRBJ1-2|NA
CASSLEGFGYTF
TGTGCCAGCAGCTTAGAGGGTTTTGGCTACACCTTC
>NA|TRBV20-1|TRBJ2-7|NA
CSAISGLTYEQYF
TGCAGTGCTATATCGGGCCTTACCTACGAGCAGTACTTC
>TRBD2|TRBV5-1|TRBJ2-7|once
CASSGTAGTRFSEQYF
TGCGCCAGCAGCGGGACCGCCGGGACTAGATTTAGCGAGCAGTACTTC
>TRBD2|TRBV5-1|TRBJ2-3|NA
CASSGGRFTDTQYF
TGCGCCAGCAGCGGCGGGAGGTTCACAGATACGCAGTATTTT
>NA|TRBV20-1|TRBJ1-5|NA
CSARDGRRNQPQHF
TGCAGTGCTAGAGATGGGCGGCGCAATCAGCCCCAGCATTTT
>TRBD2|TRBV29-1|TRBJ2-7|NA
CSVDWGGSYEQYF
TGCAGCGTTGATTGGGGCGGGAGCTACGAGCAGTACTTC